A single sample is the source of the 6 T cell receptor beta chains below, sequenced in a study of Graves' ophthalmopathy and Graves' hyperthyroidism (dated by TCRdb to the late 2010s). Data came from an Illumina HiSeq 2000. For repertoire sequencing, the TCR beta CDR3 regions were amplified from RNA transcripts. HTBI primers and the Qiagen OneStep RT-PCR kit were used in a first-round RT-PCR, which was followed by a second-round multiplex PCR, size selection and purification. The public sequencing data were trimmed at Q25 with fastp and processed into clonotypes with MiXCR by TCRdb, which kept only in-frame beta chains. Rows are unified per CDR3 protein, each entry keeping the most common DNA and genes. Within this sample are around 670,000 distinct CDR3 sequences, with approximately 40% of them counted one time only. 44% of the sample comes from the top ten. Input material: peripheral blood. These receptors were collected from an adult man with Graves' ophthalmopathy.

Points on this clonotype: A read error may be the cause here, since a much bigger clone is one base away. The chain recombines TRBV6-5 with TRBJ2-7; a possible D gene is TRBD1 (5 bases). The CDR3 contains 14 residues. Trimming left V 4 bases short and J 2 bases short, with 12 bases between. CDR1 is MNHEY, CDR2 SVGAGI, per germline. The CDR3 DNA follows: TGTGCCAGCAGTTCCCAGACAGCCACCTACGAGCAGTACTTC. Amino acid sequence: CASSSQTATYEQYF.

V usage is TRBV7-9 and J usage is TRBJ2-6, with D perhaps TRBD2 (6 bases). The CDR3 is 16 residues long. Trimming stripped 5 bases from V and 11 bases from J, with 22 bases between. Germline CDR1 and CDR2: SEHNR and FQNEAQ (reference sequence). As DNA, the CDR3 is TGTGCCAGCAGCGTAGTATCCGGGACTGAAGCTTACGTCCTGACTTTC. Translated: CASSVVSGTEAYVLTF. The full variable domain, its missing parts supplied by reference TRBV7-9 and TRBJ2-6, is DTGVSQNPRHKITKRGQNVTFRCDPISEHNRLYWYRQTLGQGPEFLTYFQNEAQLEKSRLLSDRFSAERPKGSFSTLEIQRTEQGDSAMYLCASSVVSGTEAYVLTFGAGSRLTVL.

The V call is TRBV6-1, the J call TRBJ1-1; D call uncertain. The V gene lost 11 bases and the J gene lost 0 bases, with 10 bases spanning the gap. Per the germline V gene, CDR1 is MNHNS and CDR2 is SASEGT. This CDR3 region has 12 residues. CDR3 coding DNA: TGTGCCCATATAGGCGTGAACACTGAAGCTTTCTTT. It codes for CAHIGVNTEAFF.

The rearrangement links TRBV29-1 to TRBJ1-4; D gene uncertain. V lost 4 bases and J lost 6, with 6 bases in between. Germline V gene data show CDR1 as SQVTM and CDR2 as ANQGSEA. The CDR3 is 11 amino acids. The CDR3 here is CSVVGYEKLFF. In DNA, the CDR3 is TGCAGCGTTGTTGGGTATGAAAAACTGTTTTTT.

This clonotype was observed a handful of times. The CDR3 coding sequence is TGTGCCAGCAGTACCCCGGAGACCAGGGGCGAGACCCAGTACTTC. Protein: CASSTPETRGETQYF. The J gene is TRBJ2-5, the V gene TRBV6-1, with D possibly TRBD1 on 6 matching bases. In germline, CDR1 is MNHNS, CDR2 SASEGT. CDR3 length equals 15 residues. The germline V and J ends were trimmed by 5 bases and 5 bases, with 18 bases remaining between them.

The chain is built from TRBV10-3 and TRBJ1-4, with D perhaps matching TRBD1 (5 bases). CDR1 is ENHRY and CDR2 is SYGVKD in the germline V gene. The CDR3 is 13 amino acids. V was pared by 10 bases and J by 10 bases, with 19 bases between. The CDR3 loop reads CASSEEMRGKLFF. Written as DNA, the CDR3 is TGTGCCAGCAGCGAGGAAATGAGGGGAAAACTGTTTTTT.